Following are 4 T cell receptor beta chains from one sample sequenced in a study of blood T cell repertoires in COVID-19. The data were produced by immunoSEQ multiplex PCR, yet TCRdb's version contains in-frame clones alone and is incomplete. The table includes 210,000 or so clones, 81% detected once. Sequencing used PBMCs or T cells enriched from blood (not recorded which). All receptors come from a woman in her forties or fifties with acute COVID-19.

Only a few counts were recorded for this clone. The chain has TRBV6-2 or TRBV6-3 and TRBJ2-7; D might be TRBD2 (5 bases). Germline V gene data show CDR1 as MNHEY and CDR2 as SVGEGT. This CDR3 is 15 amino acids long. V lost 4 bases and J 2 bases, leaving 15 bases between the germline ends. CDR3 residues: CASSFPGFQAYEQYF. Written as DNA, the CDR3 is TGTGCCAGCAGTTTTCCGGGATTTCAGGCCTACGAGCAGTACTTC.

A few counts support this clone. This chain joins TRBV21-1 and TRBJ1-2; the listed D gene, TRBD1, was not tested against the DNA. TRBV21-1 corresponds to a pseudogene. This CDR3 contains 16 residues. The chain's CDR3 is CASNQLTGRPNYGYTF. The CDR3 region has the DNA TGTGCCAGCAACCAACTAACAGGTCGTCCTAACTATGGCTACACCTTC.

This chain connects TRBV29-1 to TRBJ1-1; D is unresolved. Germline lookup yields CDR1 SQVTM and CDR2 ANQGSEA. There are 13 residues in the CDR3. V gave up 7 bases and J gave up 4 bases, with 16 bases separating them. The CDR3, as DNA: TGCAGCGCCCGGAGAGTGGGAGCCACTGAAGCTTTCTTT. Its protein is CSARRVGATEAFF. Full variable domain (missing parts from reference TRBV29-1 and TRBJ1-1): SAVISQKPSRDICQRGTSLTIQCQVDSQVTMMFWYRQQPGQSLTLIATANQGSEATYESGFVIDKFPISRPNLTFSTLTVSNMSPEDSSIYLCSARRVGATEAFFGQGTRLTVV.

This clone was counted once. The chain recombines TRBV5-1 with TRBJ2-7, with D perhaps matching TRBD1 (5 bases). CDR1 is SGHRS, CDR2 YFSETQ, per germline. Trimming pared 0 bases from V and 0 bases from J, leaving 10 bases between. The CDR3 totals 15 residues. CDR3 sequence (DNA): TGCGCCAGCAGCTTGGGACAGATTAGCTCCTACGAGCAGTACTTC. It yields the protein CASSLGQISSYEQYF.